This TCR beta chain was identified in a study of blood T cell repertoires in COVID-19. Study summary: Some COVID-19 samples were acute and others convalescent; all came from the United States, Italy and Spain. T cells, B-cell-depleted T cells, or PBMCs provided the cDNA or gDNA that served as material.

How the authors handled the data: Amplification of reference gene primers was used by the study to estimate nucleated cell counts. Clones were sequenced by immunoSEQ multiplex PCR, and TCRdb holds only the in-frame ones, with some missing. V and J calls and clone size follow that table, whereas D and trimming were derived from the DNA. The sample contains roughly 29,000 clones, about 78% of which appear only once. This clone turned up a few times. The CDR3 covers 11 residues. CDR1 and CDR2 from the germline V gene are GTSNPN and SVGIG (reference sequence). V was shortened by 0 bases and J by 9 bases, with 6 bases between the two germline ends.

The receptor comes from a boy aged 2-15 years with active or convalescent COVID-19. The chain recombines TRBV30 with TRBJ2-1, with a possible D match to TRBD2 (5 bases). The sequenced material came from peripheral blood. The CDR3 reads CAWSVGSEQFF. CDR3 DNA sequence: TGTGCCTGGAGTGTAGGGAGTGAGCAGTTCTTC.